The TCR beta chain described here comes from a study of patients and donors after allogeneic stem cell transplantation (dated by TCRdb to the early 2020s). This clonotype was picked up a small number of times. The antigen it recognizes is unknown. Base qualities are missing; no much larger clone stands one base away. The CDR3 sequence holds 11 residues, the cysteine and phenylalanine included. Kept here is only the CDR3 DNA, which spans 33 bases and is read in frame from base 1. The V end loses 2 bases and the J end loses 7 bases, and a stretch of 5 bases separates them. Library preparation used RT-PCR. The reads were generated on a NextSeq 550. TCRdb handled the public reads itself, with Q25 trimming in fastp and clone calling in MiXCR, and kept productive beta chains. Every entry covers one CDR3 protein and lists the most common genes and DNA from its rows. For this sample the table gives about 150,000 distinct CDR3 sequences, of which 37% were detected only once. The ten biggest clones cover less than 60% of the sample.

The V gene is TRBV12-3 or TRBV12-4 and the J gene is TRBJ1-1; the D gene cannot be named for sure. The sequencing input was blood, either unsorted or a sorted T cell fraction (not recorded which). The receptor's source is a human donor who was either an allogeneic HSCT recipient or a stem cell or donor lymphocyte infusion donor (not recorded which). It is not recorded whose cells these are; they may come from a transplant donor. The CDR3 amino acid sequence is: CASSLTHEAFF. DNA sequence: TGTGCCAGCAGTTTAACCCATGAAGCTTTCTTT.